This T cell receptor beta chain is from a study of molecular identifiers for immune sequencing clone quantification. Naive CD8 T cells were sorted, and the gate applied was CD8+CD4-CCR7+CD45RA+. TCRdb fed the PCR reads into MiXCR, producing one record per CDR3 protein. This sample has 15,000 to 20,000 distinct CDR3 sequences, with about 21% found just once. This CDR3 has 16 residues. The germline V gene encodes CDR1 MNHEY and CDR2 SMNVEV (reference sequence). Sequencing was carried out using naive CD8+ T cells from blood, with Jurkat cell RNA spiked in. Stated subset: FACS-sorted CD8+CD4-CCR7+CD45RA+ naive T cells. V and J are TRBV27 and TRBJ2-7, with 13 nucleotides matching TRBD2. This sequence originates from a human donor in good health. Some libraries in this study had Jurkat cell RNA spiked in. For the CDR3, the DNA is TGTACCCGCAGTATCGGGACTAGCGGGACCTCCTACGAGCAGTACTTC. It is translated as CTRSIGTSGTSYEQYF.